Below, 11 T cell receptor beta chains from the same sample are listed, as sequenced in a study of CD8 T cells in ankylosing spondylitis. MiXCR was run by TCRdb on the 5' RACE reads, yielding one entry per CDR3 protein. The data show 270,000 or so distinct CDR3 sequences, about a sixth seen once. Sample: blood, either unsorted or a sorted T cell fraction (not recorded which). The receptors were gathered from a male donor with ankylosing spondylitis or in good health (not recorded which).

This clonotype was observed many times. The J gene is TRBJ2-3, the V gene TRBV12-3 or TRBV12-4, with D perhaps TRBD2 (5 bases). V lost 2 bases and J lost 1, with 10 bases in between. This CDR3 has 15 amino acids. The CDR3 sequence: CASSLTGVGTDTQYF. Written as DNA, the CDR3 is TGTGCCAGCAGTTTAACCGGGGTGGGCACAGATACGCAGTATTTT.

At least ten counts were recorded for this clonotype. The chain employs TRBV12-3 or TRBV12-4 and TRBJ1-6; D not certain. This CDR3 is built from 17 residues. Trimming took 4 bases from V and 9 from J, leaving 22 bases between them. This chain's CDR3 is CASSWRPDGRDLSPLHF. CDR3 in DNA: TGTGCCAGCAGTTGGAGACCGGACGGCCGAGATCTTTCACCCCTCCACTTT.

This rearrangement joins TRBV6-2 or TRBV6-3 to TRBJ2-7; no reliable D call. The CDR3 is made up of 14 amino acids. V was clipped by 4 bases and J by 1 base, with 11 bases between them. The germline gives CDR1 MNHEY, CDR2 SVGEGT. The CDR3 reads CASSSLVESYEQYF. The CDR3 coding sequence is TGTGCCAGCAGTTCCCTTGTGGAGTCCTACGAGCAGTACTTC.

This chain joins TRBV11-2 and TRBJ2-6; D possibly uses TRBD1 or TRBD2 (6 bases each). Looked up from germline, CDR1 is SGHAT and CDR2 is FQNNGV. This CDR3 is 14 amino acids long. V lost 9 bases, J lost 4 bases, and 13 bases lay in between. The DNA of the CDR3 is TGTGCCAGTGGCCCGGGGGCCGGGGCCAACGTCCTGACTTTC. It codes for CASGPGAGANVLTF.

The V gene is TRBV4-1, the J gene TRBJ1-2; possible D gene TRBD1, 5 bases. This CDR3 is built from 17 residues. Germline CDR1 MGHRA, CDR2 YSYEKL. With 0 bases removed from V and 4 bases from J, the gap between germline ends came to 18 bases. CDR3 residues: CASSQDHLGTLIYGYTF. CDR3 DNA: TGCGCCAGCAGCCAAGATCACTTAGGGACTCTTATCTATGGCTACACCTTC.

This clonotype was counted ten times or more. The chain carries TRBV27 and TRBJ2-2; 7 positions match TRBD1. CDR3 length: 15 residues. V dropped 6 bases and J dropped 5; count of bases not matched to a gene: 9. Per germline, CDR1 MNHEY and CDR2 SMNVEV (reference sequence). The CDR3 DNA reads TGTGCCAGCAGCTACGAGGGGGCGCAGACCGGGGAGCTGTTTTTT. Its protein product is CASSYEGAQTGELFF.

This clonotype appeared a few times. The chain links TRBV27 to TRBJ2-1; D gene uncertain. V lost 2 bases and J 1 base, leaving 9 bases between the germline ends. The CDR3 extends over 15 amino acids. Germline CDR1 and CDR2: MNHEY and SMNVEV (reference sequence). CDR3 in DNA: TGTGCCAGCAGTTTAGCGGCGGTGTCCTACAATGAGCAGTTCTTC. This gives the protein CASSLAAVSYNEQFF.

The J gene is TRBJ2-1, the V gene TRBV5-1, with 9 positions matching TRBD1. With V trimmed by 4 bases and J by 4 bases, 6 bases remained unmatched. This CDR3 is 15 amino acids long. Germline values: CDR1 SGHRS, CDR2 YFSETQ. The chain's CDR3 is CASSTTGTGYNEQFF. CDR3 sequence (DNA): TGCGCCAGCAGCACCACCGGGACAGGGTACAATGAGCAGTTCTTC.

The V gene is TRBV29-1, the J gene TRBJ2-1; 10 bases agree with TRBD2. CDR3 length equals 14 residues. The junction had 5 bases not matched to a gene; V was cut back by 7 bases and J by 2 bases. Germline CDR1 SQVTM, CDR2 ANQGSEA. Here the CDR3 reads CSGITSGTYNEQFF. The CDR3 DNA reads as TGCAGCGGTATAACTAGCGGGACCTACAATGAGCAGTTCTTC.

This clonotype was detected only a few times. This chain connects TRBV29-1 to TRBJ2-5; 12 bases line up with TRBD1. CDR3 length equals 16 residues. V dropped 2 bases and J dropped 5; count of bases not matched to a gene: 9. Germline CDR1 reads SQVTM; CDR2 reads ANQGSEA. The CDR3 DNA follows: TGCAGCGTTGAATGGAGGGACAGGGGGCTCTGGGAGACCCAGTACTTC. This sequence encodes CSVEWRDRGLWETQYF.

This clonotype has only a few counts. The gene calls are TRBV11-2 and TRBJ2-2, with TRBD2 identical over 8 bases. CDR1 and CDR2 (germline): SGHAT, FQNNGV. CDR3 length: 14 amino acids. Losses at the gene ends were 5 bases for V and 7 bases for J; bases not matched to a gene: 6. The CDR3 nucleotides read TGTGCCAGCAGCCCAACTCGGGGGGGCGGGGAGCTGTTTTTT. It encodes CASSPTRGGGELFF.